The 4 T cell receptor beta chains in this list originate from one sample, sequenced in a study of shared clonotypes between healthy human individuals. Only in-frame clones appear in the TCRdb table, and some are missing; sequencing was by immunoSEQ multiplex PCR. The table records about 1.1 million clones, 70% to 80% of them present only once. The sample taken for sequencing was memory CD4+ T cells from PBMCs. Subset described: CD45RA-negative fraction. The receptors were gathered from a man aged 18 to 29 in good health. Some clones in this sample may be carry-over from other donors' samples.

This clone was found once. V usage is TRBV27 and J usage is TRBJ1-5; tentatively, D is TRBD1 (6 bases). CDR3 length: 15 residues. Germline assignment: CDR1 MNHEY and CDR2 SMNVEV (reference sequence). The V gene lost 5 bases and the J gene lost 5 bases, with 16 bases spanning the gap. The CDR3 DNA sequence: TGTGCCAGCAGTCCCGGGGGCTCGGAGTATCAGCCCCAGCATTTT. It translates to CASSPGGSEYQPQHF.

The chain joins TRBV4-1 to TRBJ1-1; D gene ambiguous. The CDR3 runs 15 residues. Looked up from germline, CDR1 is MGHRA and CDR2 is YSYEKL. Trimming took off 4 bases at V and 5 bases at J, with 17 bases between the two ends. In DNA, the CDR3 is TGCGCCAGCAGCCTCGCCGGTGGAGGTGGAACTGAAGCTTTCTTT. This encodes CASSLAGGGGTEAFF.

As for this clone: Given a much more abundant clone one base away, this may be a read error. Other DNA sequences in the sample encode the same CDR3. The chain carries TRBV20-1 and TRBJ2-5; D is unresolved. CDR3 length: 10 amino acids. V was pared by 5 bases and J by 2 bases, with 3 bases between. Germline V gene data show CDR1 as DFQATT and CDR2 as SNEGSKA (reference sequence). CDR3 loop: CSAVQETQYF. The CDR3 DNA reads TGCAGTGCTGTACAAGAGACCCAGTACTTC.

The DNA of the CDR3 is TGTGCCAGCAGCCGTGAGCGGGGAACCTACGAGCAGTACTTC. It translates to CASSRERGTYEQYF. The V and J genes are TRBV4-2 and TRBJ2-7, with TRBD2 identical over 7 bases. V shed 4 bases and J 2 bases; nucleotides not matched to a gene: 5. Germline V gene data show CDR1 as LGHNA and CDR2 as YNFKEQ. This CDR3 spans 14 amino acids.